This entry describes one T cell receptor (beta chain). Its cognate antigen is unknown. TCRdb processed the reads anew with MiXCR; each CDR3 protein has one entry. The table lists 700,000 to 950,000 distinct CDR3 sequences, approximately 32% of them singletons. These data are taken from a study of T cell repertoires in cytomegalovirus infection. Overall study: Signatures in public TCR beta sequences pointed to both CMV infection and matching HLA type.

The CDR3 has 15 amino acids. V lost 7 bases to trimming and J lost 0 bases, with 13 bases between them. Study observations and caveats: The ex vivo response was dominated by HLA-C-restricted CMV-specific TCR beta clonotypes.

The material sequenced was cultured CD8+ T cells from PBMCs, taken from culture after CMV antigen stimulation. The TCR originated in a human donor in good health (CMV status not recorded). Some clones in this sample may be carry-over from other donors' samples. The chain couples TRBV12-3 or TRBV12-4 to TRBJ1-3; maybe TRBD1 (6 bases). The CDR3 bases are TGTGCCAGCAAGGGGGGGGGATTCTCTGGAAACACCATATATTTT. Translation gives CASKGGGFSGNTIYF.